Listed here are 26 T cell receptor beta chains from one sample, sequenced in a study of cytomegalovirus exposure and HLA in healthy donors. It was with 60 Vbeta and 13 Jbeta primers that the PCR ran. TCRdb's copy holds only in-frame clones and misses some; the assay was immunoSEQ multiplex PCR. The repertoire includes roughly 100,000 clones, roughly 80% of them detected once, and 1.5% to 2% sits in the top ten. The sequenced sample consisted of PBMCs. All receptors derive from a woman aged 40 to 50 in good health and CMV-seronegative.

The chain joins TRBV25-1 to TRBJ2-5; TRBD2 aligns across 11 bases. J lost 4 bases, V lost 2 bases, and 6 bases had no gene match. CDR1 is MGHDK and CDR2 is SYGVNS in the germline V gene. The CDR3 is made up of 16 amino acids. The CDR3 reads CASSEHGTSGTETQYF. The CDR3 coding sequence is TGTGCCAGCAGTGAACATGGGACTAGCGGCACAGAGACCCAGTACTTC.

The CDR3 bases are TGTGCCAGCAGTGACTCGACGGGGTCTGAAGCTTTCTTT. Protein sequence: CASSDSTGSEAFF. The chain carries TRBV6-4 and TRBJ1-1; no definite D call. The CDR3 contains 13 residues. From germline, CDR1 is MRHNA and CDR2 SNTAGT. V dropped 0 bases and J dropped 6 bases, with 8 bases sitting between them.

The chain recombines TRBV2 with TRBJ2-1; D may be TRBD2 (5 bases). The CDR3 is 15 residues long. The V end was cut by 6 bases, the J end by 2 bases, with 14 bases between. Germline V gene data show CDR1 as SNHLY and CDR2 as FYNNEI. The CDR3 sequence is CASREDLTAYNEQFF. The CDR3 DNA follows: TGTGCCAGCAGGGAGGACTTAACGGCCTACAATGAGCAGTTCTTC.

The chain combines TRBV27 with TRBJ1-5, with TRBD1 as a possible D gene (6 bases). The ends were cut back, 7 bases at V and 4 bases at J, with 14 bases in the middle. Per the germline V gene, CDR1 is MNHEY and CDR2 is SMNVEV (reference sequence). CDR3 length: 14 residues. CDR3 DNA sequence: TGTGCCAGCAAGGGGGAGAAGCGGAATCAGCCCCAGCATTTT. It encodes CASKGEKRNQPQHF.

In regard to this clone: The junction departs from germline at one end; a sequencing error may be responsible. This rearrangement joins TRBV18 to TRBJ2-1, with D possibly matching TRBD2 (6 bases). The CDR3 is made up of 13 amino acids. The V gene's germline CDR1 is KGHSH and CDR2 LQKENI. CDR3 nucleotides: TGTGCCAGCTCCCCACAGGAGGGGAATGAGCAGTTCTTC. Translating it yields CASSPQEGNEQFF.

This chain links TRBV2 with TRBJ2-1; no definite D call. The CDR3 has 14 residues. The V end was cut by 7 bases, the J end by 0 bases, with 10 bases between. CDR1 SNHLY and CDR2 FYNNEI come from the germline V gene. DNA of the CDR3: TGTGCCAGCATACCCTTCAGCTCCTACAATGAGCAGTTCTTC. Translation gives CASIPFSSYNEQFF.

The rearrangement links TRBV4-3 to TRBJ1-1; D possibly corresponds to TRBD1 (5 bases). Germline V gene lookup returns CDR1 LGHNA and CDR2 YSLEER. This CDR3 has 14 residues. V lost 2 bases and J lost 7, with 14 bases in between. The DNA of the CDR3 is TGCGCCAGCAGCCAAATTCCAGGGTCCGATGAAGCTTTCTTT. It is translated as CASSQIPGSDEAFF.

The gene calls are TRBV6-1 and TRBJ1-3; D is perhaps TRBD1 (6 bases). The V gene lost 6 bases and the J gene lost 1 base, with 13 bases spanning the gap. The germline gives CDR1 MNHNS, CDR2 SASEGT. This CDR3 is 15 amino acids long. CDR3 nucleotide sequence: TGTGCCAGCAGGGAACAGGGAGGGTCTGGAAACACCATATATTTT. Amino acid sequence: CASREQGGSGNTIYF.

This chain uses TRBV21-1 with TRBJ1-2; the D segment call TRBD1 is taken from the table without a DNA check. TRBV21-1 represents a pseudogene. The CDR3 totals 15 residues. The CDR3 protein is CASSKRDRGPRGYTF. CDR3 bases: TGTGCCAGCAGCAAGCGGGACAGGGGCCCTCGGGGCTACACCTTC.

This clone showed up just once. This chain links TRBV6-5 with TRBJ1-1; the match to TRBD1 covers 7 bases. Germline CDR1 reads MNHEY; CDR2 reads SVGAGI. V dropped 5 bases and J dropped 6; count of bases not matched to a gene: 12. This CDR3 spans 15 amino acids. CDR3 coding DNA: TGTGCCAGCAGTCTGGACAGGAGGGGATTGGCTGAAGCTTTCTTT. This gives the protein CASSLDRRGLAEAFF.

The genes are TRBV5-6 and TRBJ2-7; D might be TRBD1 (6 bases). The germline gives CDR1 SGHDT, CDR2 YYEEEE. The V end lost 4 bases, the J end lost 9 bases, and 17 bases lay between the germline ends. This CDR3 is 13 amino acids long. The CDR3 reads CASSTDSVGGQYF. In DNA form, the CDR3 reads TGTGCCAGCAGCACGGACAGTGTAGGTGGGCAGTACTTC.

The chain couples TRBV5-1 to TRBJ2-1, with D perhaps TRBD1 (6 bases). The length of the CDR3 is 16 residues. Trimming pared 0 bases from V and 2 bases from J, leaving 12 bases between. Germline CDR1 SGHRS, CDR2 YFSETQ. The CDR3 bases are TGCGCCAGCAGCTTGGATCCAGGGGAACCCTACAATGAGCAGTTCTTC. The encoded protein is CASSLDPGEPYNEQFF.

The CDR3 DNA reads TGTGCCAGCAGTCCTACCACCCGATTCACAGATACGCAGTATTTT. This encodes CASSPTTRFTDTQYF. This sequence joins TRBV28 and TRBJ2-3; no clear D gene. This CDR3 spans 15 amino acids. The V and J ends lost 5 bases and 2 bases respectively, with 14 bases between them. The germline gives CDR1 MDHEN, CDR2 SYDVKM.

This clone was seen a few times. The chain combines TRBV19 with TRBJ2-3; tentative D call: TRBD2 (7 bases). The CDR3 sequence is 14 residues long. The germline CDR1 and CDR2 sequences are LNHDA and SQIVND (reference sequence). Trimming took off 6 bases at V and 4 bases at J, with 14 bases between the two ends. The CDR3 DNA reads TGTGCCAGTAGCGAGGGGGGGCCGTCAGATACGCAGTATTTT. It translates to CASSEGGPSDTQYF.

V and J are TRBV11-2 and TRBJ2-7, with 9 bases identical to TRBD1. V gave up 6 bases and J gave up 3 bases; unmatched junction bases: 9. The length of the CDR3 is 15 residues. Germline V gene lookup returns CDR1 SGHAT and CDR2 FQNNGV. CDR3: CASRTRGTGIYEQYF. The CDR3 DNA reads TGTGCCAGCAGAACCCGGGGGACAGGGATCTACGAGCAGTACTTC.

This clone was counted between two and nine times. The J gene is TRBJ2-7, the V gene TRBV4-1; 7 bases fit TRBD1. Looked up from germline, CDR1 is MGHRA and CDR2 is YSYEKL. This CDR3 has 14 residues. After removal of 1 base from V and 4 bases from J, the junction contained 4 bases not matched to a gene. In nucleotides, the CDR3 is TGCGCCAGCAGCCAAGTGGGGACAGAGTACGAGCAGTACTTC. It yields the protein CASSQVGTEYEQYF.

This clone showed up just once. Because the CDR3 is missing its conserved closing phenylalanine or tryptophan, this is likely a read error. This chain connects TRBV9 to TRBJ2-7, with 9 positions matching TRBD1. Germline V gene sequence: CDR1 SGDLS, CDR2 YYNGEE. V dropped 0 bases and J dropped 3; count of bases not matched to a gene: 4. This CDR3 is 15 amino acids long. CDR3 DNA sequence: TGTGCCAGCAGCGTAGGTACAGGGGGCGGCTACGAGCAGTACCTC. It specifies CASSVGTGGGYEQYL.

The V call is TRBV27, the J call TRBJ2-3, with D hard to call. Germline V gene sequence: CDR1 MNHEY, CDR2 SMNVEV (reference sequence). The length of the CDR3 is 14 residues. V lost 5 bases, J lost 2 bases, and 11 bases lay in between. In DNA form, the CDR3 reads TGTGCCAGCAGTCCTCTCCCCTTCACAGATACGCAGTATTTT. Its protein is CASSPLPFTDTQYF.

The gene calls are TRBV19 and TRBJ1-2, with 9 nucleotides matching TRBD1. V lost 2 bases to trimming and J lost 6 bases; unmatched junction nucleotides: 7. Germline V gives CDR1 LNHDA, CDR2 SQIVND (reference sequence). This CDR3 has 15 residues. The CDR3 nucleotides are TGTGCCAGTAGTATATCCGGACAGGGGCAGAATGGCTACACCTTC. Protein sequence: CASSISGQGQNGYTF.

The genes are TRBV10-3 and TRBJ1-4, with D possibly matching TRBD1 (5 bases). Between the trimmed V and J ends, which lost 3 bases and 4 bases, there was a span of 12 bases. Germline V CDR1 and CDR2: ENHRY, SYGVKD. This CDR3 spans 15 amino acids. The CDR3 spells CAISEQAGRNEKLFF. The CDR3 DNA follows: TGTGCCATCAGTGAACAGGCGGGACGTAATGAAAAACTGTTTTTT.

The chain employs TRBV11-3 and TRBJ1-1, with D possibly being TRBD1 (5 bases). The V end lost 2 bases, the J end lost 3 bases, and 13 bases lay between the germline ends. Germline CDR1 and CDR2: SGHNT and YENEEA. There are 15 residues in the CDR3. In DNA, the CDR3 is TGTGCCAGCAGCTTAAAGTTGGCAGGGCACACTGAAGCTTTCTTT. It specifies CASSLKLAGHTEAFF.

The sample holds one count of this clone. In DNA form, the CDR3 reads TGTGCCAGCAGCTTAGTGGCGGGACAGGGCTATGGCTACACCTTC. Translating gives CASSLVAGQGYGYTF. The V and J genes are TRBV7-6 and TRBJ1-2; 9 nucleotides line up with TRBD1. V was pared by 1 base and J by 4 bases, with 4 bases of the junction left unmatched. Germline V gene lookup returns CDR1 SGHVS and CDR2 FNYEAQ. This CDR3 has 15 amino acids.

The chain is built from TRBV7-9 and TRBJ2-1; D remains unclear. Germline V lookup: CDR1 SEHNR, CDR2 FQNEAQ (reference sequence). The V and J ends lost 5 bases and 6 bases respectively, with 5 bases between them. The CDR3 contains 11 residues. CDR3: CASSPGNEQFF. The CDR3 coding sequence is TGTGCCAGCAGCCCAGGCAATGAGCAGTTCTTC. The whole variable domain, remainder taken from reference TRBV7-9 and TRBJ2-1, is DTGVSQNPRHKITKRGQNVTFRCDPISEHNRLYWYRQTLGQGPEFLTYFQNEAQLEKSRLLSDRFSAERPKGSFSTLEIQRTEQGDSAMYLCASSPGNEQFFGPGTRLTVL.

The J gene is TRBJ1-5, the V gene TRBV18; TRBD1 might be the D (5 bases). V lost 0 bases to trimming and J lost 4 bases, with 10 bases between them. CDR3 size: 15 residues. CDR1 and CDR2 (germline): KGHSH, LQKENI. The CDR3 bases are TGTGCCAGCTCACCACCAGGGGAAGGGAATCAGCCCCAGCATTTT. This codes for CASSPPGEGNQPQHF.

This clone was seen more than once but under ten times. The V and J genes are TRBV29-1 and TRBJ2-1; 9 positions agree with TRBD1. Germline assignment: CDR1 SQVTM and CDR2 ANQGSEA. CDR3 length equals 14 residues. With V trimmed by 5 bases and J by 6 bases, 8 bases remained unmatched. The CDR3 DNA follows: TGCAGCGTTTTGGGGACAGGGACGACCAATGAGCAGTTCTTC. It codes for CSVLGTGTTNEQFF.

This chain links TRBV27 with TRBJ1-2; 12 nucleotides line up with TRBD1. After removal of 5 bases from V and 6 bases from J, the junction contained 7 bases not matched to a gene. Germline CDR1 MNHEY, CDR2 SMNVEV (reference sequence). The CDR3 has 15 amino acids. The CDR3 region is CASSEGTGGADGYTF. DNA for the CDR3: TGTGCCAGCAGTGAGGGGACAGGGGGCGCGGATGGCTACACCTTC.